Sequencing of this T cell receptor (beta chain) was carried out in a study of blood T cells in healthy people across ages. Comment on this clonotype: The antigen is unknown.

This CDR3 spans 13 amino acids. The germline CDR1 and CDR2 sequences are SGHNT and YYREEE (reference sequence). Trimming took 3 bases from V and 5 from J, leaving 9 bases between them. General observations from the study: Total diversity from one million sequenced T cells was likely underestimated. Higher diversity, along with more naive CD4+ cells, distinguished long-lived donors from aged donors. Age advanced and TCR beta diversity per million T cells fell, roughly linearly.

The use of a sample-barcoded 5' primer and a J-beta primer mix characterized a second PCR of roughly 6 to 12 cycles. TCRdb reprocessed the 5' RACE reads with MiXCR, giving one entry per CDR3 protein. The sample gives about 780,000 distinct CDR3 sequences, roughly 25% of which show up once; 2.5% to 3.5% is in the top ten. These same records also appear under a second study, on T cells of mothers and their children. That investigation notes: Researchers report slightly higher, though non-significant, overlap in related mother-child pairs than in unrelated pairs.

The specimen was blood. This TCR was recovered from a boy between 5 and 17 years old in good health. The chain uses TRBV5-4 and TRBJ1-5; D unresolved. The CDR3 nucleotides are TGTGCCAGCAGCTCGGGCCTTTATCAGCCCCAGCATTTT. Translating gives CASSSGLYQPQHF.